Presented here are 23 T cell receptor beta chains from one specimen sequenced in a study of T-cell memory formation after mild COVID-19 (dated by TCRdb to the early 2020s). The library relied on 5' RACE. Sequenced on an Illumina NovaSeq 6000. Through fastp at Q25 and MiXCR, TCRdb rebuilt clones from the public reads, retaining in-frame beta chains. All rows with the same CDR3 protein become a single entry with the most common DNA and genes. This sample gives about 210,000 distinct CDR3 sequences in total; 8% to 11% of them show up just once. The ten largest clones capture approximately 2.8% of the sample. The sequenced sample was PBMCs or a T cell subset sorted from them (not recorded which). The receptors originated from a man between 18 and 29 years old who had mild COVID-19 (a few samples of this study predate the infection). The sample titles of this study are shuffled in the database, so cell type and time point are left out; the donor was told from shared clones.

V gene TRBV4-1 combines with J gene TRBJ1-5; D gene uncertain. V was clipped by 0 bases and J by 4 bases, with 7 bases between them. Germline V gene lookup returns CDR1 MGHRA and CDR2 YSYEKL. The CDR3 is made up of 14 amino acids. CDR3 DNA: TGCGCCAGCAGCCAAGATATGGTTAATCAGCCCCAGCATTTT. This gives the protein CASSQDMVNQPQHF.

J is TRBJ1-2 and V is TRBV4-3, with no clear D. The CDR3 spans 15 residues. Trimming cost V 2 bases and J 7 bases, with 17 bases left between them. The germline V gene encodes CDR1 LGHNA and CDR2 YSLEER. The CDR3 loop is CASSQSSLSVGGYTF. In nucleotides, the CDR3 is TGCGCCAGCAGCCAATCTAGTCTGAGTGTGGGTGGCTACACCTTC.

The table lists this clonotype with many counts. The chain carries TRBV5-5 and TRBJ2-5; possible D gene TRBD2, 7 bases. Germline CDR1 and CDR2: SGHKS and YYEKEE (reference sequence). V lost 3 bases and J 4 bases, leaving 13 bases between the germline ends. The CDR3 contains 14 residues. In DNA form, the CDR3 reads TGTGCCAGCAGCTCCCAGGGGAGGGGAGAGACCCAGTACTTC. Translating gives CASSSQGRGETQYF. The complete variable domain, with remaining parts taken from reference TRBV5-5 and TRBJ2-5, reads DAGVTQSPTHLIKTRGQQVTLRCSPISGHKSVSWYQQVLGQGPQFIFQYYEKEERGRGNFPDRFSARQFPNYSSELNVNALLLGDSALYLCASSSQGRGETQYFGPGTRLLVL.

This clonotype has only a few counts. The chain recombines TRBV5-6 with TRBJ1-2; D is ambiguous. V lost 2 bases and J lost 6, with 14 bases in between. The CDR3 runs to 14 residues. In germline, CDR1 is SGHDT, CDR2 YYEEEE. CDR3 sequence reads: CASSLRDFLHGYTF. Written as DNA, the CDR3 is TGTGCCAGCAGCTTACGAGACTTCCTTCATGGCTACACCTTC.

The V gene is TRBV7-2, the J gene TRBJ2-7; D uncertain. Between the trimmed V and J ends, which lost 5 bases and 4 bases, there was a span of 12 bases. The V gene's germline CDR1 is SGHTA and CDR2 FQGNSA. CDR3 length equals 13 residues. The CDR3 nucleotides read TGTGCCAGCAGCCCCGAGAGCCTTTACGAGCAGTACGTC. Translating it yields CASSPESLYEQYV.

This chain uses TRBV4-2 with TRBJ1-3; no firm D call. V lost 4 bases and J 3 bases, leaving 10 bases between the germline ends. The V gene's germline CDR1 is LGHNA and CDR2 YNFKEQ. The CDR3 has 14 amino acids. As DNA, the CDR3 is TGTGCCAGCAGCCCGCCGACTGTTGGAAACACCATATATTTT. It specifies CASSPPTVGNTIYF.

V is TRBV6-5 and J is TRBJ2-2, with D tentatively TRBD1 (6 bases). The V end was cut by 2 bases, the J end by 3 bases, with 10 bases between. The CDR3 has 15 residues. Looked up from germline, CDR1 is MNHEY and CDR2 is SVGAGI. The CDR3: CASSYGGADTGELFF. CDR3 coding DNA: TGTGCCAGCAGTTACGGGGGCGCGGACACCGGGGAGCTGTTTTTT.

This clonotype was detected a few times. The rearrangement uses TRBV4-3 and TRBJ1-5, with D tentatively TRBD1 (5 bases). Germline values: CDR1 LGHNA, CDR2 YSLEER. Between the trimmed V and J ends, which lost 4 bases and 4 bases, there was a span of 20 bases. This CDR3 is built from 17 residues. CDR3 coding DNA: TGCGCCAGCAGCCCTGGGGTCTCACTGGGGCTTAATCAGCCCCAGCATTTT. It is translated as CASSPGVSLGLNQPQHF.

This clonotype was observed at least ten times. The chain combines TRBV14 with TRBJ2-1; TRBD2 matches at 8 bases. After removal of 4 bases from V and 1 base from J, the junction contained 0 bases not matched to a gene. Germline V lookup: CDR1 SGHDN, CDR2 FVKESK. The CDR3 is 14 residues long. The CDR3 bases are TGTGCCAGCAGCCCGGGGGGGTCCTACAATGAGCAGTTCTTC. This encodes CASSPGGSYNEQFF.

This chain connects TRBV21-1 to TRBJ2-5; the table calls TRBD1, which could not be checked here. TRBV21-1 is a known pseudogene. CDR3 length: 13 amino acids. CDR3 sequence: CASSNTGEETQYF. The CDR3 DNA sequence: TGTGCCAGCAGCAATACAGGGGAAGAGACCCAGTACTTC.

This chain uses TRBV6-2 or TRBV6-3 with TRBJ1-2, with 7 bases fitting TRBD1. The trim removed 8 bases at V and 9 bases at J, leaving 9 bases unmatched. CDR1 MNHEY and CDR2 SVGEGT come from the germline V gene. The CDR3 is 12 residues long. CDR3 amino acids: CASADRSESYTF. The CDR3 nucleotides read TGTGCCAGCGCGGACAGGTCTGAGAGCTACACCTTC.

The chain links TRBV20-1 to TRBJ2-1; no reliable D call. The CDR3 length is 15 residues. With 3 bases removed from V and 4 bases from J, the gap between germline ends came to 16 bases. CDR1 and CDR2 (germline): DFQATT, SNEGSKA (reference sequence). CDR3: CSARGSGREYNEQFF. The CDR3 DNA is TGCAGTGCTAGGGGGTCTGGAAGGGAATACAATGAGCAGTTCTTC.

This clonotype has just a few counts. The rearrangement links TRBV3-1 to TRBJ2-1, with 9 bases lining up with TRBD2. V shed 3 bases and J 10 bases; nucleotides not matched to a gene: 10. The CDR3 is 15 residues long. CDR1 is LGHDT and CDR2 is YNNKEL in the germline V gene (reference sequence). CDR3 DNA: TGTGCCAGCAGCCACGGGGCTAGCGGGGTTCGAGAGCAGTTCTTC. The encoded protein is CASSHGASGVREQFF.

This clonotype has a handful of counts. CDR3 sequence: CASSQGVYGYTF. In DNA, the CDR3 is TGTGCCAGCAGCCAGGGGGTATATGGCTACACCTTC. The rearrangement links TRBV3-1 to TRBJ1-2; weak D call: TRBD1 (5 bases). The CDR3 covers 12 residues. Trimming shortened V by 3 bases and J by 5 bases, and 7 bases separated the two germline ends. Germline CDR1 is LGHDT and CDR2 is YNNKEL (reference sequence).

This clonotype was counted many times. V and J are TRBV4-2 and TRBJ2-3; the D is unclear. The V gene's germline CDR1 is LGHNA and CDR2 YNFKEQ. This CDR3 region has 12 residues. V lost 0 bases and J 6 bases, leaving 4 bases between the germline ends. Here the CDR3 DNA reads TGTGCCAGCAGCCAAGAGTATGATACGCAGTATTTT. Translating it yields CASSQEYDTQYF.

The genes are TRBV12-3 or TRBV12-4 and TRBJ2-7; 8 bases line up with TRBD1. Germline trimming cut 6 bases from V and 3 bases from J; bases unmatched to any gene: 1. The CDR3 totals 12 residues. The CDR3 loop is CASSGTGYEQYF. CDR3 nucleotides: TGTGCCAGCAGCGGGACAGGCTACGAGCAGTACTTC.

V and J are TRBV27 and TRBJ2-5, with 7 positions matching TRBD2. This CDR3 comprises 15 residues. Germline CDR1 is MNHEY and CDR2 is SMNVEV (reference sequence). Trimming cost V 3 bases and J 4 bases; bases outside gene matches: 8. Written as DNA, the CDR3 is TGTGCCAGCAGTTTCGGGGGGTCAAGAGGAGAGACCCAGTACTTC. As protein: CASSFGGSRGETQYF.

This clonotype has just a few counts. The chain joins TRBV23-1 to TRBJ2-7; possibly TRBD1 or TRBD2 for D (5 bases each). TRBV23-1 is given ORF status, its function remaining uncertain. The CDR3 length is 16 residues. The V and J ends lost 0 bases and 3 bases respectively, with 15 bases between them. The CDR3 reads CASSQSSAGSSYEQYV. The CDR3 DNA sequence: TGCGCCAGCAGTCAATCGAGCGCAGGGAGTAGCTACGAGCAGTACGTC.

This clonotype was counted between two and nine times. J is TRBJ2-7 and V is TRBV14; D remains ambiguous. Trimming shortened V by 1 base and J by 0 bases, and 10 bases separated the two germline ends. Germline V CDR1 and CDR2: SGHDN, FVKESK. CDR3 size: 15 residues. The CDR3 loop is CASSQVARNSYEQYF. CDR3 nucleotide sequence: TGTGCCAGCAGCCAAGTCGCCAGGAACTCCTACGAGCAGTACTTC. Filled out from reference TRBV14 and TRBJ2-7, the complete variable domain reads EAGVTQFPSHSVIEKGQTVTLRCDPISGHDNLYWYRRVMGKEIKFLLHFVKESKQDESGMPNNRFLAERTGGTYSTLKVQPAELEDSGVYFCASSQVARNSYEQYFGPGTRLTVT.

This clonotype was observed a few times. J is TRBJ2-2 and V is TRBV7-2, with D possibly called TRBD1 or TRBD2 (6 bases each). The germline V gene encodes CDR1 SGHTA and CDR2 FQGNSA. This CDR3 spans 15 amino acids. V dropped 6 bases and J dropped 5 bases, with 16 bases sitting between them. CDR3 coding DNA: TGTGCCAGCAGTACGCAGGGGAGGAGGACCGGGGAGCTGTTTTTT. This translates into CASSTQGRRTGELFF.

CDR3 protein: CATSSRTSGPSDEQFF. The CDR3, as DNA: TGTGCCACCAGTTCCAGGACTAGCGGGCCTTCGGATGAGCAGTTCTTC. V usage is TRBV24-1 and J usage is TRBJ2-1; 11 bases align to TRBD2. J lost 8 bases, V lost 6 bases, and 11 bases had no gene match. The CDR3 runs 16 residues. Per germline, CDR1 KGHDR and CDR2 SFDVKD.

The chain combines TRBV7-2 with TRBJ2-3; 7 bases fit TRBD2. Germline loops: CDR1 SGHTA, CDR2 FQGNSA. Unmatched junction bases numbered 7, after V lost 3 bases and J lost 4 bases. The CDR3 covers 15 residues. In nucleotides, the CDR3 is TGTGCCAGCAGCTTTGCCGGGGGGAGAGCAGATACGCAGTATTTT. This sequence encodes CASSFAGGRADTQYF.

The sample holds many counts of this clonotype. The chain recombines TRBV7-9 with TRBJ2-5; D not certain. Germline V lookup: CDR1 SEHNR, CDR2 FQNEAQ (reference sequence). This CDR3 region has 12 residues. Trimming cost V 4 bases and J 5 bases, with 8 bases left between them. CDR3 nucleotides: TGTGCCAGCAGCTCACAAGGGGAGACCCAGTACTTC. Translated: CASSSQGETQYF.